The clone carrying this T cell receptor (beta chain) was recorded once. These data belong to a study of blood T cell repertoires in COVID-19. Whole-study context: Both acute and convalescent COVID-19 samples were obtained from the United States, Italy and Spain. T cells, B-cell-depleted T cells, or PBMCs supplied cDNA or gDNA.

In the original workflow: How many nucleated cells were present was estimated from reference gene primer amplification. The assay was immunoSEQ multiplex PCR, and TCRdb's table has in-frame clones only and misses some. From that table come the V and J calls and clone size; the DNA was used to work out D and trimming. This sample has approximately 130,000 clones; approximately 84% occur once, and the top ten carry around 13%. Germline lookup yields CDR1 DFQATT and CDR2 SNEGSKA (reference sequence). With 3 bases clipped from V and 2 bases from J, the junction kept 3 bases outside the gene matches. This CDR3 region has 13 residues.

The source is a human donor in a cohort sampled during active COVID-19. The chain links TRBV20-1 to TRBJ2-5; 7 nucleotides match TRBD1. Sample: peripheral blood. DNA of the CDR3: TGCAGTGCTAGTTGGGGACAGCAAGAGACCCAGTACTTC. Translated, it gives CSASWGQQETQYF.